These 27 T cell receptor beta chains were sequenced from one sample in a study of T cells after yellow fever vaccination. TCRdb reanalysed the 5' RACE reads using MiXCR and keeps one entry per CDR3 protein. The table shows roughly 300,000 distinct CDR3 sequences, with around 8.1% occurring only once. The sequences come from PBMCs, collected approximately 40 days after the first yellow fever vaccination. These receptors all stem from a man between 18 and 35 years old who received the YFV17D yellow fever vaccine.

The table lists this clonotype with a few counts. This sequence joins TRBV4-3 and TRBJ2-7; D unresolved. Germline lookup yields CDR1 LGHNA and CDR2 YSLEER. Between the trimmed V and J ends, which lost 0 bases and 5 bases, there was a span of 17 bases. The CDR3 runs to 16 residues. The CDR3 protein is CASSQDAQVRSHEQYF. CDR3 bases: TGCGCCAGCAGCCAAGATGCCCAAGTCAGGTCCCACGAGCAGTACTTC.

This clonotype occurred many times. The chain couples TRBV5-1 to TRBJ2-1; no reliable D call. The CDR3 spans 12 residues. CDR1 and CDR2 (germline): SGHRS, YFSETQ. Trimming left V 0 bases short and J 6 bases short, with 4 bases between. The CDR3 here is CASSLETNEQFF. In DNA form, the CDR3 reads TGCGCCAGCAGCTTGGAAACCAATGAGCAGTTCTTC.

This clonotype has at least ten counts. The genes are TRBV12-3 or TRBV12-4 and TRBJ2-2; D is ambiguous. V shed 6 bases and J shed 7 bases, with 12 bases lying between them. CDR3 length: 13 amino acids. CDR3 residues: CASSPVDGGELFF. CDR3 in DNA: TGTGCCAGCAGCCCTGTCGATGGCGGGGAGCTGTTTTTT.

In its sample, this clonotype was seen a few times. This sequence joins TRBV12-3 or TRBV12-4 and TRBJ2-3; D not resolved. The length of the CDR3 is 12 residues. Trimming stripped 7 bases from V and 5 bases from J, with 10 bases between. The CDR3 is CASTQWGDTQYF. The CDR3 DNA sequence: TGTGCCAGCACCCAGTGGGGAGATACGCAGTATTTT.

The V call is TRBV20-1, the J call TRBJ2-7; 13 positions match TRBD2. Germline V gene lookup returns CDR1 DFQATT and CDR2 SNEGSKA (reference sequence). CDR3 length: 13 amino acids. Losses at the gene ends were 6 bases for V and 9 bases for J; bases not matched to a gene: 8. CDR3 sequence reads: CSARTSGGVGQYV. In DNA form, the CDR3 reads TGCAGTGCAAGGACTAGCGGGGGCGTGGGGCAGTACGTC.

This clonotype was seen a few times. The gene calls are TRBV9 and TRBJ1-2; the D is unclear. The V gene lost 2 bases and the J gene lost 8 bases, with 10 bases spanning the gap. The CDR3 length is 12 residues. Germline CDR1 reads SGDLS; CDR2 reads YYNGEE. The CDR3 protein is CASSVDGRGYTF. Written as DNA, the CDR3 is TGTGCCAGCAGCGTTGACGGGCGCGGCTACACCTTC.

The gene calls are TRBV3-1 and TRBJ2-3; D not certain. Germline values: CDR1 LGHDT, CDR2 YNNKEL (reference sequence). CDR3 length equals 13 residues. The V end lost 4 bases, the J end lost 6 bases, and 11 bases lay between the germline ends. This chain's CDR3 is CASSLRRPDTQYF. DNA of the CDR3: TGTGCCAGCAGCCTGAGAAGGCCGGATACGCAGTATTTT.

The J gene is TRBJ2-7, the V gene TRBV6-5; 8 nucleotides line up with TRBD2. The CDR3 covers 12 residues. The ends lost 5 bases at V and 6 bases at J; junction bases unmatched: 3. Germline lookup yields CDR1 MNHEY and CDR2 SVGAGI. The CDR3 nucleotides are TGTGCCAGCAGTACCGGGGGGGGCGAGCAGTACTTC. Its protein is CASSTGGGEQYF.

This clonotype was detected a few times. DNA for the CDR3: TGTGCCAGCTCACTTCTGGGGGCAGATACGCAGTATTTT. It is translated as CASSLLGADTQYF. The gene calls are TRBV18 and TRBJ2-3; D assignment may be TRBD1 or TRBD2 (5 bases each). Germline V gene data show CDR1 as KGHSH and CDR2 as LQKENI. This CDR3 has 13 amino acids. V lost 4 bases to trimming and J lost 4 bases, with 9 bases between them.

This clonotype showed up many times. The rearrangement joins TRBV7-2 to TRBJ2-7, with 9 bases fitting TRBD1. The germline gives CDR1 SGHTA, CDR2 FQGNSA. The V segment lost 5 bases and the J segment 3 bases; nucleotides outside the gene matches: 5. CDR3 length: 14 residues. CDR3 nucleotides: TGTGCCAGCAGCCCCGGGACAGGGTTCTACGAGCAGTACTTC. Amino acid sequence: CASSPGTGFYEQYF.

CDR3 nucleotides: TGTGCCAGCAGCCCGACAGTCAATACCGATGGCTACACCTTC. As protein: CASSPTVNTDGYTF. The V and J genes are TRBV7-9 and TRBJ1-2, with a weak D call TRBD1 (5 bases). With 5 bases removed from V and 6 bases from J, the gap between germline ends came to 16 bases. The CDR3 contains 14 residues. CDR1 is SEHNR and CDR2 is FQNEAQ in the germline V gene (reference sequence).

This rearrangement joins TRBV20-1 to TRBJ2-5; 8 nucleotides match TRBD2. With 5 bases clipped from V and 5 bases from J, the junction kept 13 bases outside the gene matches. The CDR3 runs 15 residues. Germline assignment: CDR1 DFQATT and CDR2 SNEGSKA (reference sequence). In DNA, the CDR3 is TGCAGTGCTCCTGTAGGCGGCCAGCGGGGGGAGACCCAGTACTTC. Translating it yields CSAPVGGQRGETQYF.

This clonotype has only a few counts. J is TRBJ1-5 and V is TRBV4-1; possibly TRBD1 for D (5 bases). Germline lookup yields CDR1 MGHRA and CDR2 YSYEKL. Trimming removed 0 bases at V and 0 bases at J, with 12 bases between. CDR3 length equals 17 residues. CDR3 region: CASSQDRLTDSNQPQHF. CDR3 bases: TGCGCCAGCAGCCAAGATAGGCTGACAGATAGCAATCAGCCCCAGCATTTT.

The CDR3 sequence: CASSTLGGNQETQYF. DNA for the CDR3: TGTGCCAGCAGTACCCTGGGCGGAAACCAAGAGACCCAGTACTTC. This chain joins TRBV6-1 and TRBJ2-5; D is undetermined. CDR3 size: 15 residues. The germline V gene encodes CDR1 MNHNS and CDR2 SASEGT. Between the trimmed V and J ends, which lost 5 bases and 0 bases, there was a span of 13 bases.

CDR3 DNA sequence: TGTGCCAGCAGACGACAGCTTCCTCCCAATGAGCAGTTCTTC. Its protein product is CASRRQLPPNEQFF. This chain uses TRBV5-4 with TRBJ2-1; D is perhaps TRBD1 (5 bases). Germline CDR1 and CDR2: SGHNT and YYREEE (reference sequence). The CDR3 is 14 amino acids. Trimming cost V 5 bases and J 6 bases, with 15 bases left between them.

There are a few counts of this clonotype. CDR3 DNA sequence: TGTGCCAGCAGTTTTGCTAGCGGGTTAACGGAGACCCAGTACTTC. This codes for CASSFASGLTETQYF. The chain employs TRBV28 and TRBJ2-5, with 8 bases that match TRBD2. The V gene's germline CDR1 is MDHEN and CDR2 SYDVKM. After removal of 3 bases from V and 5 bases from J, the junction contained 8 bases not matched to a gene. This CDR3 is built from 15 residues.

The V and J genes are TRBV10-3 and TRBJ2-7, with 8 bases aligning to TRBD1. The germline V gene encodes CDR1 ENHRY and CDR2 SYGVKD. Germline trimming cut 4 bases from V and 3 bases from J; bases unmatched to any gene: 5. The CDR3 contains 14 residues. CDR3 region: CAISGQGNIYEQYV. In nucleotides, the CDR3 is TGTGCCATCAGTGGACAGGGGAATATCTACGAGCAGTACGTC.

This chain joins TRBV10-3 and TRBJ2-7; D is perhaps TRBD2 (7 bases). V was trimmed by 3 bases and J by 0 bases, leaving 12 bases between them. The CDR3 length is 15 residues. Germline lookup yields CDR1 ENHRY and CDR2 SYGVKD. CDR3 in amino acids: CAISDGGGDSYEQYF. CDR3 nucleotide sequence: TGTGCCATCAGTGATGGGGGGGGCGACTCCTACGAGCAGTACTTC.

This clonotype was counted a few times. The chain is built from TRBV6-5 and TRBJ1-2, with TRBD1 matching 8 bases. The CDR3 is made up of 16 amino acids. Germline CDR1 and CDR2: MNHEY and SVGAGI. Losses at the gene ends were 0 bases for V and 4 bases for J; bases not matched to a gene: 7. Here the CDR3 DNA reads TGTGCCAGCAGTTACTCTGGCGGACAGGGCTTCTATGGCTACACCTTC. It encodes CASSYSGGQGFYGYTF.

In this sample, this clonotype turned up a few times. The chain links TRBV21-1 to TRBJ1-1; the D call of TRBD1 is as the table states it, not checked on the DNA. TRBV21-1 is labeled a pseudogene. This CDR3 is 13 amino acids long. The DNA of the CDR3 is TGTGCCAGCAGCAAAGCGGGGGGGCCGGGAGCTTTCTTT. Protein: CASSKAGGPGAFF.

This clonotype has a count of ten or more. This sequence joins TRBV28 and TRBJ2-5, with no clear D. Trimming cost V 6 bases and J 4 bases, with 9 bases left between them. This CDR3 is 12 amino acids long. Germline V gene data show CDR1 as MDHEN and CDR2 as SYDVKM. This CDR3 is CASRGIGETQYF. The CDR3 coding sequence is TGTGCCAGCAGGGGAATAGGAGAGACCCAGTACTTC.

The chain has TRBV20-1 and TRBJ2-1; 9 positions match TRBD2. The CDR3 totals 15 residues. Germline V gene data show CDR1 as DFQATT and CDR2 as SNEGSKA (reference sequence). V dropped 5 bases and J dropped 6; count of bases not matched to a gene: 11. The CDR3 sequence: CSAPYSGGSSNEQFF. The CDR3 region has the DNA TGCAGTGCTCCTTATAGCGGGGGATCGAGCAATGAGCAGTTCTTC.

The chain employs TRBV23-1 and TRBJ2-7; weak D call: TRBD1 (6 bases). TRBV23-1 is treated as an ORF (open reading frame) with a function not yet certain. Trimming stripped 2 bases from V and 0 bases from J, with 14 bases between. The CDR3 covers 16 residues. The CDR3 here is CASSQPLGGGSYEQYV. In DNA, the CDR3 is TGCGCCAGCAGTCAACCGCTTGGGGGCGGCTCCTACGAGCAGTACGTC.

This chain connects TRBV4-3 to TRBJ1-5; TRBD1 matches 8 bases. Per the germline V gene, CDR1 is LGHNA and CDR2 is YSLEER. The CDR3 is 17 residues long. J was trimmed by 9 bases and V by 0 bases; bases with no gene match: 13. The CDR3 here is CASSQEAGTGGRRPQHF. The DNA of the CDR3 is TGCGCCAGCAGCCAAGAGGCTGGCACAGGGGGTAGGAGGCCCCAGCATTTT.

V and J are TRBV20-1 and TRBJ1-2; a weak D match, TRBD1 (6 bases). Germline CDR1 DFQATT, CDR2 SNEGSKA (reference sequence). The CDR3 length is 12 residues. Trimming removed 6 bases at V and 4 bases at J, with 12 bases between. The CDR3 loop is CSAPRGAYGYTF. The CDR3 bases are TGCAGTGCGCCTAGGGGGGCCTATGGCTACACCTTC.

V gene TRBV6-6 combines with J gene TRBJ2-5; possible D gene TRBD2, 6 bases. This CDR3 is 13 amino acids long. Germline lookup yields CDR1 MNHNY and CDR2 SVGAGI (reference sequence). V was pared by 5 bases and J by 5 bases, with 12 bases between. The CDR3 DNA reads as TGTGCCAGCAGTAACAGACTAGATGAGACCCAGTACTTC. It is translated as CASSNRLDETQYF.

The chain links TRBV4-1 to TRBJ2-7; no clear D gene. The CDR3 is 13 amino acids. V was trimmed by 2 bases and J by 5 bases, leaving 10 bases between them. Germline-derived CDR1 and CDR2 are MGHRA and YSYEKL. The CDR3 sequence: CASSQRFRDEQYF. CDR3 DNA sequence: TGCGCCAGCAGCCAACGGTTTCGGGACGAGCAGTACTTC.